This T cell receptor (beta chain) was sequenced during a study of cytotoxic CD8 clonotypes in ibrutinib-treated CLL. General observations from the study: The study found baseline clonality above age-matched healthy donors, tracking circulating CD8+ T-cell counts. There were few public clonotypes, and on treatment they contracted or stayed stable.

As concerns this clone: Its antigen is still unknown.

Method: immunoSEQ multiplex PCR; TCRdb's copy keeps in-frame clones and lacks some. The repertoire holds around 310,000 clones, with approximately 80% as singletons. CDR1 and CDR2 (germline): MNHEY, SMNVEV (reference sequence). The CDR3 has 15 residues. With 6 bases removed from V and 3 bases from J, the gap between germline ends came to 17 bases. The chain carries TRBV27 and TRBJ1-2; maybe TRBD1 (5 bases). The material was PBMCs, obtained before ibrutinib treatment. This TCR derives from a human donor with chronic lymphocytic leukemia. CDR3: CASRTAAQEHYGYTF. CDR3 in DNA: TGTGCCAGCAGGACGGCGGCACAGGAACACTATGGCTACACCTTC.